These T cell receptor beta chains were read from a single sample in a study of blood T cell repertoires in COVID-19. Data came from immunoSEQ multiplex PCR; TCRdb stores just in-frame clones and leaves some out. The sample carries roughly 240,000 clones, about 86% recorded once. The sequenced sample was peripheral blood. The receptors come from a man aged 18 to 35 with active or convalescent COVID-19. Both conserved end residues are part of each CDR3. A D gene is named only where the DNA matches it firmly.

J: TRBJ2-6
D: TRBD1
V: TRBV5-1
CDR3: CASSLGVTGSPYWANVLTF
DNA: TGCGCCAGCAGCCTGGGGGTGACAGGGTCACCCTATTGGGCCAACGTCCTGACTTTC

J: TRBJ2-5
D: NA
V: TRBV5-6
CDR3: CASSLVGQGGETQYF
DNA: TGTGCCAGCAGCTTGGTTGGTCAGGGAGGAGAGACCCAGTACTTC

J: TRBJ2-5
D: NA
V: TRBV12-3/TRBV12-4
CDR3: CASSFFLQETQYF
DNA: TGTGCCAGCAGTTTTTTTCTCCAAGAGACCCAGTACTTC

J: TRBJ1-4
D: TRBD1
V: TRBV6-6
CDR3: CASSYSGTVNEKLFF
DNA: TGTGCCAGCAGTTACTCCGGGACAGTTAATGAAAAACTGTTTTTT

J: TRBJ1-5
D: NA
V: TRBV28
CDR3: CASKRHHSNQPQHF
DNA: TGTGCCAGCAAAAGACACCATAGCAATCAGCCCCAGCATTTT

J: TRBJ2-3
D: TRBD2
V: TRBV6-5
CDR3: CASSYVRGGQRDTQYF
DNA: TGTGCCAGCAGTTACGTGCGGGGGGGCCAGAGAGATACGCAGTATTTT

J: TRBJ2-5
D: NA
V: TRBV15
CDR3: CATSSDRRIQETQYF
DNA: TGTGCCACCAGCAGCGACAGGAGAATCCAAGAGACCCAGTACTTC

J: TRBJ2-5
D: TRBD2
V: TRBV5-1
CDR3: CASSSSLAGAWETQYF
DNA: TGCGCCAGCAGCTCTTCTTTAGCGGGGGCCTGGGAGACCCAGTACTTC

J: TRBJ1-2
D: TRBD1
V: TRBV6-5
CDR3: CATGTGEVRGYTF
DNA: TGTGCCACCGGGACAGGGGAGGTTCGGGGCTACACCTTC

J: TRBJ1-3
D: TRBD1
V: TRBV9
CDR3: CASSPTQGPSGNTIYF
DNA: TGTGCCAGCAGCCCCACACAGGGGCCCTCTGGAAACACCATATATTTT

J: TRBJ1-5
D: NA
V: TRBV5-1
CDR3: CASSLEGEMNQPQHF
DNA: TGCGCCAGCAGCTTGGAGGGGGAGATGAATCAGCCCCAGCATTTT

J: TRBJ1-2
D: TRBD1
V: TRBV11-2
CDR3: CASSPAGDSYGYTF
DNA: TGTGCCAGCAGCCCGGCCGGGGACAGCTATGGCTACACCTTC

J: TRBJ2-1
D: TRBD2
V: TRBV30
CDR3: CAWSRVTSGEQFF
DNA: TGTGCCTGGAGTAGGGTGACTAGCGGGGAGCAGTTCTTC

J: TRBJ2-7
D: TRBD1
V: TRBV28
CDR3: CASRGQGYYEQYF
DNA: TGTGCCAGCAGAGGACAGGGATACTACGAGCAGTACTTC

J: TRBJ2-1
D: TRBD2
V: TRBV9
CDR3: CASSVALAGANEQFF
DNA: TGTGCCAGCAGCGTAGCTTTAGCGGGAGCTAATGAGCAGTTCTTC

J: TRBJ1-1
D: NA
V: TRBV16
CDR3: CASSQSVLAEAYF
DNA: TGTGCCAGCAGCCAATCTGTGTTGGCAGAGGCTTACTTT

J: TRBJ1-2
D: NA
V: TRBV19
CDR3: CASSMGTTYGYTF
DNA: TGTGCCAGTAGTATGGGGACAACCTATGGCTACACCTTC

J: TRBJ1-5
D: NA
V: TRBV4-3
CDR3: CASSQDSQGYQPQHF
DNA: TGCGCCAGCAGCCAAGATTCGCAGGGGTACCAGCCCCAGCATTTT